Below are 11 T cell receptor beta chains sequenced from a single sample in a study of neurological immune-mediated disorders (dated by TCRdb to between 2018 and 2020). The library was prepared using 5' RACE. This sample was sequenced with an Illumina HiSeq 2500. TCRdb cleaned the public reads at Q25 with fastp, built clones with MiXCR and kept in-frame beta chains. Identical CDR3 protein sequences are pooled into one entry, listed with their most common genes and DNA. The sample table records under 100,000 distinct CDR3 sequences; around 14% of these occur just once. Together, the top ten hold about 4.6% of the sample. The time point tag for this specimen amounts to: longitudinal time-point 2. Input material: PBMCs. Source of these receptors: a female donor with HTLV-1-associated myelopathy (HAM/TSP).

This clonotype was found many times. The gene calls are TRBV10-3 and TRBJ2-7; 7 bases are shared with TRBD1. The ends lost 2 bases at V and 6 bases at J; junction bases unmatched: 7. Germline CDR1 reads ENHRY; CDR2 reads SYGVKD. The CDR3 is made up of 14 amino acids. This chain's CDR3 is CAISETGENSEQYF. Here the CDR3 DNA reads TGTGCCATCAGTGAGACAGGGGAAAACAGCGAGCAGTACTTC.

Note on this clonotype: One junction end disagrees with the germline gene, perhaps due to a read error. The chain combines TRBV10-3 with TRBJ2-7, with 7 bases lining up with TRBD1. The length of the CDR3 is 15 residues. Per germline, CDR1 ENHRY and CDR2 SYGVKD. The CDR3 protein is CAISESTGVTYEQYF. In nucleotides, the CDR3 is TGTGCCATAAGTGAGTCTACAGGGGTTACCTACGAGCAGTACTTC.

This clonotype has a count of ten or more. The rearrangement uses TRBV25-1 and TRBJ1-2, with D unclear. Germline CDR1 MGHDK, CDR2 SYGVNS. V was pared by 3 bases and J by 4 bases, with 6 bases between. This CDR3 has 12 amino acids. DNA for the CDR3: TGTGCCAGCAGTGATGCAGGCTATGGCTACACCTTC. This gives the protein CASSDAGYGYTF.

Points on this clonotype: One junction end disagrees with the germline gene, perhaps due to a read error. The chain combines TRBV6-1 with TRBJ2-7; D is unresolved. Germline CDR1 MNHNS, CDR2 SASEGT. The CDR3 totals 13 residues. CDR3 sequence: CASSDGRSYVQYF. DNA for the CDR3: TGTGCCAGCAGTGACGGACGATCGTACGTGCAGTACTTC.

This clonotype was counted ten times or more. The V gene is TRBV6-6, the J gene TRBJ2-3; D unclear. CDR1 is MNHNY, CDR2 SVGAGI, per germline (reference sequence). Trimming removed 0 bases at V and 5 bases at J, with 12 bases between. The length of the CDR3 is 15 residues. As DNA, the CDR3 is TGTGCCAGCAGTTACTCGAGACCTTCGGGAGATACGCAGTATTTT. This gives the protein CASSYSRPSGDTQYF.

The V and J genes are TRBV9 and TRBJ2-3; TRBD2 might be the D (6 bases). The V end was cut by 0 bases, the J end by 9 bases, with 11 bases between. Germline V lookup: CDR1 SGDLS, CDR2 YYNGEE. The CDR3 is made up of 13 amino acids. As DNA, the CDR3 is TGTGCCAGCAGCGTAGACGGGAGTGGAACGCAGTATTTT. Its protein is CASSVDGSGTQYF.

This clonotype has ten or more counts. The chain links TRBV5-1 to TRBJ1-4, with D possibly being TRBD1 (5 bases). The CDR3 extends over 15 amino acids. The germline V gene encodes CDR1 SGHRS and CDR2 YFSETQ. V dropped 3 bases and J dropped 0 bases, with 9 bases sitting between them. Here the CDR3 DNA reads TGCGCCAGCAGCTATCGGGGGGCAACTAATGAAAAACTGTTTTTT. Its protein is CASSYRGATNEKLFF.

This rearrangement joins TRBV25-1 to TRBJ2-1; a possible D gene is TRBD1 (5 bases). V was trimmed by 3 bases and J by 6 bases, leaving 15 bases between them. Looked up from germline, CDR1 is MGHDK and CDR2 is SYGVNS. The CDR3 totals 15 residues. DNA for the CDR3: TGTGCCAGCAGTGAGGGGCAGTTGGGGATCAATGAGCAGTTCTTC. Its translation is CASSEGQLGINEQFF.

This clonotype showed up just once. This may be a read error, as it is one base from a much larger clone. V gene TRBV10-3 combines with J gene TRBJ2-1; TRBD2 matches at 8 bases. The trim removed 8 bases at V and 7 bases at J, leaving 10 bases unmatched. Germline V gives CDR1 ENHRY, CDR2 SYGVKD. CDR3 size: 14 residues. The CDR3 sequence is CAIGDYGGANEQFF. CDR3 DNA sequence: TGTGCCATCGGAGACTACGGGGGGGCAAATGAGCAGTTCTTC.

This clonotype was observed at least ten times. CDR3 residues: CASSLAGTSSNEQFF. The CDR3 coding sequence is TGCGCCAGCAGCTTGGCCGGGACTAGCTCTAATGAGCAGTTCTTC. The V gene is TRBV5-1, the J gene TRBJ2-1; 9 nucleotides match TRBD2. V shed 0 bases and J 7 bases; nucleotides not matched to a gene: 5. Germline-derived CDR1 and CDR2 are SGHRS and YFSETQ. The CDR3 loop spans 15 amino acids.

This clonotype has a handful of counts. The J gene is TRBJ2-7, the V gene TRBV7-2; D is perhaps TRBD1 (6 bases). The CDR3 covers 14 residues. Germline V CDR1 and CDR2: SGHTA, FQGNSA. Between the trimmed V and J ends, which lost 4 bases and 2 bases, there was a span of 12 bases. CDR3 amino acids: CASSSSDRTYEQYF. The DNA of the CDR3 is TGTGCCAGCAGCTCCTCCGACAGGACCTACGAGCAGTACTTC.